Each of the 15 T cell receptor beta chains below was sequenced from the same sample in a study of T cells after yellow fever vaccination. TCRdb analysed the 5' RACE reads with MiXCR anew, one entry per CDR3 protein. The top ten clones hold approximately 0.99% of a sample with approximately 250,000 distinct CDR3 sequences, approximately 6.3% of them seen once. The source was CD4+ T cells sorted from PBMCs, collected on the day of the yellow fever booster vaccination. These TCRs come from a man aged 25 to 40 who received the YFV17D yellow fever vaccine.

The chain joins TRBV5-1 to TRBJ2-4, with 9 positions matching TRBD2. V shed 4 bases and J 8 bases; nucleotides not matched to a gene: 10. Germline V CDR1 and CDR2: SGHRS, YFSETQ. This CDR3 is built from 15 residues. This chain's CDR3 is CASSLGSGRLDIQYF. CDR3 sequence (DNA): TGCGCCAGCAGCCTGGGGAGCGGGAGGCTGGACATTCAGTACTTC.

V and J are TRBV24-1 and TRBJ2-7; D perhaps matches TRBD1 (6 bases). Germline V lookup: CDR1 KGHDR, CDR2 SFDVKD. This CDR3 spans 13 amino acids. The germline V and J ends were trimmed by 4 bases and 6 bases, with 12 bases remaining between them. The CDR3 DNA reads TGTGCCACCAGTGAATCTCAGGGGACCGAGCAGTACTTC. It specifies CATSESQGTEQYF.

V is TRBV20-1 and J is TRBJ2-1; D is undetermined. Germline V lookup: CDR1 DFQATT, CDR2 SNEGSKA (reference sequence). The V end was cut by 4 bases, the J end by 1 base, with 11 bases between. CDR3 size: 14 residues. Here the CDR3 reads CSATLVTSYNEQFF. The CDR3 coding sequence is TGCAGTGCTACACTGGTAACGTCCTACAATGAGCAGTTCTTC.

The sample holds many counts of this clonotype. The CDR3 DNA sequence: TGCAGTGCTAGAACCGACTGGCGAGGGACCCAGTACTTC. Translated: CSARTDWRGTQYF. The chain carries TRBV20-1 and TRBJ2-5; D gene ambiguous. Germline V gene sequence: CDR1 DFQATT, CDR2 SNEGSKA (reference sequence). With 2 bases removed from V and 7 bases from J, the gap between germline ends came to 14 bases. The CDR3 covers 13 residues.

This clonotype appeared many times. The gene calls are TRBV7-3 and TRBJ2-7; 9 bases are shared with TRBD2. The length of the CDR3 is 15 residues. The germline gives CDR1 SGHTA, CDR2 FQGTGA. The V segment lost 7 bases and the J segment 3 bases; nucleotides outside the gene matches: 10. CDR3 DNA: TGTGCCAGCATCAACCGCAGCGGGAGGTTCTACGAGCAGTACTTC. This encodes CASINRSGRFYEQYF.

This clonotype was seen only a few times. The rearrangement uses TRBV5-1 and TRBJ2-5; 11 positions agree with TRBD2. V dropped 4 bases and J dropped 5; count of bases not matched to a gene: 10. CDR1 SGHRS and CDR2 YFSETQ come from the germline V gene. The CDR3 totals 16 residues. The CDR3 spells CASSIRTSGRAETQYF. The CDR3 DNA reads TGCGCCAGCAGCATACGAACTAGCGGGAGAGCGGAGACCCAGTACTTC.

This clonotype was seen repeatedly, ten times or more. The gene calls are TRBV28 and TRBJ2-3; D call uncertain. The CDR3 totals 15 residues. Per germline, CDR1 MDHEN and CDR2 SYDVKM. V lost 5 bases, J lost 0 bases, and 12 bases lay in between. CDR3 protein: CASSPIKGSTDTQYF. CDR3 nucleotide sequence: TGTGCCAGCAGTCCTATAAAAGGGAGCACAGATACGCAGTATTTT.

This clonotype turned up a few times. For the CDR3, the DNA is TGTGCCAGCAGCCGAGCAGGGCTAGCGGGAGCCCAAGAGCAGTTCTTC. It is translated as CASSRAGLAGAQEQFF. This chain uses TRBV7-9 with TRBJ2-1; 10 positions agree with TRBD2. V trimming: 5 bases; J trimming: 10 bases; junction bases outside the gene matches: 14. This CDR3 region has 16 residues. Germline V lookup: CDR1 SEHNR, CDR2 FQNEAQ (reference sequence).

In this sample, this clonotype turned up many times. This chain uses TRBV3-1 with TRBJ2-1; D may match TRBD1 or TRBD2 (5 bases each). V dropped 1 base and J dropped 15 bases, with 16 bases sitting between them. Germline V lookup: CDR1 LGHDT, CDR2 YNNKEL (reference sequence). This CDR3 comprises 13 residues. The CDR3 loop reads CASSQGRDRQLFF. The CDR3 DNA reads TGTGCCAGCAGCCAAGGTCGGGACCGGCAGTTGTTCTTC.

The sample holds many counts of this clonotype. At one boundary the junction diverges from the germline segment, which might be a read error. The chain employs TRBV5-1 and TRBJ2-2, with no clear D. CDR3 length: 13 amino acids. Germline V CDR1 and CDR2: SGHRS, YFSETQ. In nucleotides, the CDR3 is TGTGCCAGCAGCTTGGATTACACCGGGGAGCTGTTTTTT. This encodes CASSLDYTGELFF.

This clonotype has ten or more counts. V is TRBV7-2 and J is TRBJ2-3, with D possibly TRBD2 on 7 matching bases. This CDR3 spans 15 amino acids. Trimming removed 5 bases at V and 5 bases at J, with 17 bases between. Germline V gene data show CDR1 as SGHTA and CDR2 as FQGNSA. CDR3 coding DNA: TGTGCCAGCAGCCTGGGGGCGGGAGTAGGAGATACGCAGTATTTT. It specifies CASSLGAGVGDTQYF.

This clonotype was counted at least ten times. The V call is TRBV12-3 or TRBV12-4, the J call TRBJ2-5; 8 bases fit TRBD2. The V gene end was trimmed by 5 bases and the J gene end by 3 bases; junction bases not matched to a gene: 5. This CDR3 has 14 residues. This CDR3 is CASSISGREETQYF. The CDR3 region has the DNA TGTGCCAGCAGTATAAGCGGGAGAGAAGAGACCCAGTACTTC.

This clonotype was seen more than once but under ten times. This chain joins TRBV28 and TRBJ1-5; D unresolved. Per the germline V gene, CDR1 is MDHEN and CDR2 is SYDVKM. Trimming took 5 bases from V and 9 from J, leaving 20 bases between them. This CDR3 is built from 15 residues. The CDR3 protein is CASSQRLTAVGPQHF. In DNA form, the CDR3 reads TGTGCCAGCAGTCAGCGACTTACAGCGGTGGGGCCCCAGCATTTT. The variable domain in full, with the rest retrieved from reference TRBV28 and TRBJ1-5, is DVKVTQSSRYLVKRTGEKVFLECVQDMDHENMFWYRQDPGLGLRLIYFSYDVKMKEKGDIPEGYSVSREKKERFSLILESASTNQTSMYLCASSQRLTAVGPQHFGDGTRLSIL.

This clonotype was picked up many times. The chain uses TRBV12-3 or TRBV12-4 and TRBJ2-7; tentative D call: TRBD1 (5 bases). The CDR3 contains 14 residues. V was pared by 6 bases and J by 2 bases, with 14 bases between. CDR3: CASRTQGAAYEQYF. As DNA, the CDR3 is TGTGCCAGCAGGACCCAGGGCGCCGCCTACGAGCAGTACTTC.

This clonotype has a handful of counts. V usage is TRBV7-8 and J usage is TRBJ2-3; D could derive from TRBD1 or TRBD2 (5 bases each). The length of the CDR3 is 18 residues. Trimming cost V 5 bases and J 2 bases, with 23 bases left between them. Germline CDR1 reads SGHVS; CDR2 reads FQNEAQ. The CDR3 loop is CASSIPSPVGGTTDTQYF. CDR3 coding DNA: TGTGCCAGCAGCATCCCTTCCCCGGTTGGGGGAACCACAGATACGCAGTATTTT.